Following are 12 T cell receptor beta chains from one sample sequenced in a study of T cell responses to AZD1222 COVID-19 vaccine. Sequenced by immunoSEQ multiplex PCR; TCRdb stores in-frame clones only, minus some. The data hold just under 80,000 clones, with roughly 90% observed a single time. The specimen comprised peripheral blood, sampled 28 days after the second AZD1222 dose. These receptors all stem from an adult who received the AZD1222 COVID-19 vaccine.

As DNA, the CDR3 is TGTGCCAGCAGCGGTACGGGACTAGTGGGCTACAATGAGCAGTTCTTC. It codes for CASSGTGLVGYNEQFF. The rearrangement links TRBV7-8 to TRBJ2-1; 8 positions agree with TRBD2. V gave up 5 bases and J gave up 3 bases; unmatched junction bases: 9. Germline CDR1 and CDR2: SGHVS and FQNEAQ. The CDR3 is 16 amino acids. Filled out from reference TRBV7-8 and TRBJ2-1, the complete variable domain reads GAGVSQSPRYKVAKRGQDVALRCDPISGHVSLFWYQQALGQGPEFLTYFQNEAQLDKSGLPSDRFFAERPEGSVSTLKIQRTQQEDSAVYLCASSGTGLVGYNEQFFGPGTRLTVL.

The CDR3 bases are TGTGCCAGCAGTTACTCCGGCAGTCTCTCTGGAAACACCATATATTTT. Amino acids: CASSYSGSLSGNTIYF. V and J are TRBV6-5 and TRBJ1-3; D gene unclear. The germline gives CDR1 MNHEY, CDR2 SVGAGI. Trimming shortened V by 0 bases and J by 0 bases, and 9 bases separated the two germline ends. This CDR3 is 16 amino acids long.

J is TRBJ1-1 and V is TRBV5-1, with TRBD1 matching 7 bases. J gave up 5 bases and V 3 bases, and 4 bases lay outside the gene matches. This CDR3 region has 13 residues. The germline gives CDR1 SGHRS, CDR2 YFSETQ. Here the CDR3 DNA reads TGCGCCAGCAGCTCCGACAGGGCTACTGAAGCTTTCTTT. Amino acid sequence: CASSSDRATEAFF.

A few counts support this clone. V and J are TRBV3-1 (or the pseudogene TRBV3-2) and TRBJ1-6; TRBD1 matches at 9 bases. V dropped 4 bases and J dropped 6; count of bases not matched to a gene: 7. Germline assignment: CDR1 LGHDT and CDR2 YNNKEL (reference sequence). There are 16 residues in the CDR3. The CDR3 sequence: CASSLTGGLRNSPLHF. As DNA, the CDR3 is TGTGCCAGCAGCCTAACAGGGGGCCTTCGTAATTCACCCCTCCACTTT.

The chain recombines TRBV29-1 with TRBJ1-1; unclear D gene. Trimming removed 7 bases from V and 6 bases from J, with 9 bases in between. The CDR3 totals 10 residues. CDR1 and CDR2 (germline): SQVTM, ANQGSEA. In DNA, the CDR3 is TGCAGCGCCCTTACCTCTGAAGCTTTCTTT. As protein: CSALTSEAFF. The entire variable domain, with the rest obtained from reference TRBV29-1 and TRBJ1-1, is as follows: SAVISQKPSRDICQRGTSLTIQCQVDSQVTMMFWYRQQPGQSLTLIATANQGSEATYESGFVIDKFPISRPNLTFSTLTVSNMSPEDSSIYLCSALTSEAFFGQGTRLTVV.

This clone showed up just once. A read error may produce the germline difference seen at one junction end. CDR3 protein: CASSMDRRNHF. The CDR3 DNA reads as TGTGCCAGCAGTATGGACAGGAGGAATCATTTT. V usage is TRBV2 and J usage is TRBJ1-3; 7 nucleotides agree with TRBD1. Germline V gene data show CDR1 as SNHLY and CDR2 as FYNNEI. CDR3 length: 11 residues.

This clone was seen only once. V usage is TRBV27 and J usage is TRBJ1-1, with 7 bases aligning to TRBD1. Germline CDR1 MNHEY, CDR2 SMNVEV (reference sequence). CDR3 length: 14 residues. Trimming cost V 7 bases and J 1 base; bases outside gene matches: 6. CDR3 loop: CASNIRGGNTEAFF. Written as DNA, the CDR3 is TGTGCCAGCAATATCAGGGGGGGGAACACTGAAGCTTTCTTT.

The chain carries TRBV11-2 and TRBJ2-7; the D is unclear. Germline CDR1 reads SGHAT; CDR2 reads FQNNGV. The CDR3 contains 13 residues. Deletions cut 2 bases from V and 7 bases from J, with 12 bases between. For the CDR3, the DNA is TGTGCCAGCAGCTTACGTCCACTGGAAGAGCAGTACTTC. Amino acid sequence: CASSLRPLEEQYF.

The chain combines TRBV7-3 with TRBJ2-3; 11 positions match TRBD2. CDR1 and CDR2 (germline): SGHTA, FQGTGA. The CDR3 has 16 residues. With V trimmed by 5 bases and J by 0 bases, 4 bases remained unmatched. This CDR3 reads CASSALAGGSTDTQYF. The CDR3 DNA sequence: TGTGCCAGCAGCGCCCTAGCGGGAGGTAGCACAGATACGCAGTATTTT.

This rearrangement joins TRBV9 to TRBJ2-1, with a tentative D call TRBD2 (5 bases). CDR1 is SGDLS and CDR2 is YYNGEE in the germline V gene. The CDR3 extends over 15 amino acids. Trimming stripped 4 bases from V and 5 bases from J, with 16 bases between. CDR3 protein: CASSSAGVRNNEQFF. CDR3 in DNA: TGTGCCAGCAGCTCAGCCGGGGTAAGGAACAATGAGCAGTTCTTC.

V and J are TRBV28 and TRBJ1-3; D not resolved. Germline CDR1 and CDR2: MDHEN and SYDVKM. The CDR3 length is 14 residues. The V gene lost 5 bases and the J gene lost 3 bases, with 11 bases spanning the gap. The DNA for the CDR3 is TGTGCCAGCAGTCCTCTTGTCGGTGGAAACACCATATATTTT. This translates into CASSPLVGGNTIYF. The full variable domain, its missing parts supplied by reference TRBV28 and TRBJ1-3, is DVKVTQSSRYLVKRTGEKVFLECVQDMDHENMFWYRQDPGLGLRLIYFSYDVKMKEKGDIPEGYSVSREKKERFSLILESASTNQTSMYLCASSPLVGGNTIYFGEGSWLTVV.

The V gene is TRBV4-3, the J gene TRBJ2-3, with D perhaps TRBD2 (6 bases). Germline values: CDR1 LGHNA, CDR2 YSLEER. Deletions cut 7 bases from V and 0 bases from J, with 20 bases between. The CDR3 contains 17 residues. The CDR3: CASIEPGGEDSTDTQYF. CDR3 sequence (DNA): TGCGCCAGCATTGAGCCTGGAGGGGAGGATAGCACAGATACGCAGTATTTT.